The next 28 T cell receptor beta chains were all read from a single sample in a study of cytomegalovirus exposure and HLA in healthy donors. The study ran its PCR with 60 Vbeta and 13 Jbeta primers. Profiling relied on immunoSEQ multiplex PCR, and the TCRdb table lists in-frame clones only, not all of them. The sample records approximately 240,000 clones, 70% to 85% being singletons. The specimen sequenced was PBMCs. Receptor source: a woman in her sixties or seventies in good health and CMV-seropositive.

A word on this clone: The identical CDR3 is also encoded by other nucleotide sequences in the sample. The rearrangement joins TRBV6-5 to TRBJ1-6; D is unclear. V shed 6 bases and J shed 6 bases, with 12 bases lying between them. The germline CDR1 and CDR2 sequences are MNHEY and SVGAGI. The CDR3 has 14 amino acids. CDR3 sequence: CASSPREFNSPLHF. The CDR3 bases are TGTGCCAGCAGCCCTCGAGAGTTTAATTCACCCCTCCACTTT.

The gene calls are TRBV10-1 and TRBJ2-7; a weak D match, TRBD1 (5 bases). Deletions cut 4 bases from V and 2 bases from J, with 12 bases between. CDR1 and CDR2 (germline): WNHNN, SYGVQD (reference sequence). The CDR3 consists of 14 residues. CDR3 protein: CASSVDREAYEQYF. The CDR3 nucleotides are TGCGCCAGCAGTGTAGACAGAGAAGCCTACGAGCAGTACTTC.

To note about this clone: A read error may account for a junction end that differs from germline. The chain has TRBV7-9 and TRBJ2-3; unclear D gene. Germline CDR1 and CDR2: SEHNR and FQNEAQ (reference sequence). The CDR3 consists of 12 residues. The CDR3 is CSSSFVVDTQYF. Written as DNA, the CDR3 is TGTTCCAGCAGCTTTGTCGTAGATACGCAGTATTTT.

The V call is TRBV2, the J call TRBJ2-1, with 10 nucleotides matching TRBD2. Trimming removed 5 bases from V and 5 bases from J; junction bases left unmatched: 9. This CDR3 has 16 amino acids. CDR1 and CDR2 (germline): SNHLY, FYNNEI. In DNA, the CDR3 is TGTGCCAGCAGTACTAGCGGGACCCGAGAGAACAATGAGCAGTTCTTC. Protein sequence: CASSTSGTRENNEQFF.

This rearrangement joins TRBV5-1 to TRBJ2-2, with D possibly matching TRBD1 (6 bases). The CDR3 has 14 amino acids. Germline V gene lookup returns CDR1 SGHRS and CDR2 YFSETQ. V lost 7 bases, J lost 3 bases, and 13 bases lay in between. DNA of the CDR3: TGCGCCAGCGGTACAGGGTTATACACCGGGGAGCTGTTTTTT. This translates into CASGTGLYTGELFF.

The chain has TRBV7-9 and TRBJ2-5; D perhaps matches TRBD2 (7 bases). V dropped 5 bases and J dropped 7 bases, with 17 bases sitting between them. The CDR3 runs to 14 residues. Germline-derived CDR1 and CDR2 are SEHNR and FQNEAQ (reference sequence). The CDR3 spells CASSPSEGGGTQYF. CDR3 nucleotides: TGTGCCAGCAGCCCCTCGGAGGGAGGGGGGACCCAGTACTTC.

Only a few counts were recorded for this clone. This chain uses TRBV30 with TRBJ2-5, with a possible D match to TRBD2 (5 bases). V was shortened by 2 bases and J by 5 bases, with 9 bases between the two germline ends. The germline V gene encodes CDR1 GTSNPN and CDR2 SVGIG (reference sequence). CDR3 length: 12 amino acids. The DNA for the CDR3 is TGTGCCTGGAGTCGGGGTCGCGAGACCCAGTACTTC. Translated, it gives CAWSRGRETQYF.

The chain employs TRBV4-3 and TRBJ2-3; 12 bases fit TRBD2. The V gene end was trimmed by 0 bases and the J gene end by 10 bases; junction bases not matched to a gene: 8. The CDR3 spans 16 residues. CDR1 and CDR2 from the germline V gene are LGHNA and YSLEER. CDR3 amino acids: CASSQDLRTSGASQYF. The CDR3 DNA is TGCGCCAGCAGCCAAGACTTGCGGACTAGCGGGGCCTCGCAGTATTTT.

The chain links TRBV6-5 to TRBJ1-2, with TRBD1 as a possible D gene (6 bases). V lost 5 bases to trimming and J lost 6 bases, with 13 bases between them. The CDR3 is 13 residues long. Germline CDR1 and CDR2: MNHEY and SVGAGI. The CDR3 region is CASSNDGTHGYTF. The CDR3 DNA reads TGTGCCAGCAGTAACGACGGGACACATGGCTACACCTTC.

The chain combines TRBV2 with TRBJ1-2, with 10 nucleotides matching TRBD1. The CDR3 covers 12 residues. Germline V lookup: CDR1 SNHLY, CDR2 FYNNEI. Unmatched junction bases numbered 2, after V lost 7 bases and J lost 6 bases. The CDR3 sequence: CASTDRGHGYTF. CDR3 sequence (DNA): TGTGCCAGCACCGACAGGGGGCATGGCTACACCTTC. Complete variable domain (other parts from reference TRBV2 and TRBJ1-2): EPEVTQTPSHQVTQMGQEVILRCVPISNHLYFYWYRQILGQKVEFLVSFYNNEISEKSEIFDDQFSVERPDGSNFTLKIRSTKLEDSAMYFCASTDRGHGYTFGSGTRLTVV.

This sequence joins TRBV4-2 and TRBJ2-7; tentative D call: TRBD2 (6 bases). V lost 0 bases to trimming and J lost 0 bases, with 12 bases between them. The CDR3 length is 16 residues. Germline assignment: CDR1 LGHNA and CDR2 YNFKEQ. The chain's CDR3 is CASSQEPAGRSYEQYF. Here the CDR3 DNA reads TGTGCCAGCAGCCAAGAACCGGCGGGGCGCTCCTACGAGCAGTACTTC.

Comment on this clone: The sample holds other DNA sequences that translate to the same CDR3. The chain combines TRBV6-5 with TRBJ1-1; TRBD1 might be the D (5 bases). CDR1 is MNHEY, CDR2 SVGAGI, per germline. This CDR3 has 15 residues. The V end lost 5 bases, the J end lost 3 bases, and 16 bases lay between the germline ends. For the CDR3, the DNA is TGTGCCAGCAGTCCTTATCCTTTGGGGCACACTGAAGCTTTCTTT. Protein sequence: CASSPYPLGHTEAFF.

The rearrangement joins TRBV19 to TRBJ1-2; 9 nucleotides line up with TRBD1. Germline V gene data show CDR1 as LNHDA and CDR2 as SQIVND (reference sequence). This CDR3 has 15 residues. V dropped 6 bases and J dropped 4; count of bases not matched to a gene: 9. The CDR3 region is CASRNTGGSIYGYTF. The CDR3 DNA follows: TGTGCCAGTAGAAATACAGGGGGCTCTATCTATGGCTACACCTTC.

The rearrangement links TRBV23-1 to TRBJ1-4; a weak D match, TRBD1 (5 bases). TRBV23-1 is an open reading frame whose function is uncertain. The CDR3 loop spans 15 amino acids. The V gene lost 6 bases and the J gene lost 0 bases, with 11 bases spanning the gap. Written as DNA, the CDR3 is TGCGCCAGCAGGGGGGGGAGTTCAACTAATGAAAAACTGTTTTTT. Its protein is CASRGGSSTNEKLFF.

This rearrangement joins TRBV4-1 to TRBJ2-5; 10 bases are a match to TRBD2. Germline V gives CDR1 MGHRA, CDR2 YSYEKL. V trimming: 5 bases; J trimming: 5 bases; junction bases outside the gene matches: 11. The CDR3 has 16 residues. The CDR3 coding sequence is TGCGCCAGCAGCGTACAGAGTCCACTAGCGGGGGAGACCCAGTACTTC. This codes for CASSVQSPLAGETQYF.

This clone was counted a few times. This sequence joins TRBV5-1 and TRBJ2-3; 7 bases match TRBD2. CDR3 size: 15 residues. V gave up 4 bases and J gave up 0 bases; unmatched junction bases: 5. The V gene's germline CDR1 is SGHRS and CDR2 YFSETQ. The CDR3 is CASSPLAASTDTQYF. In nucleotides, the CDR3 is TGCGCCAGCAGCCCGCTAGCGGCTAGCACAGATACGCAGTATTTT.

This clone was counted between two and nine times. The V and J genes are TRBV2 and TRBJ1-2; a weak D match, TRBD1 (6 bases). This CDR3 region has 13 residues. Trimming left V 4 bases short and J 4 bases short, with 10 bases between. Per germline, CDR1 SNHLY and CDR2 FYNNEI. CDR3: CASSAGTSYGYTF. The CDR3, as DNA: TGTGCCAGCAGTGCCGGGACATCCTATGGCTACACCTTC.

This clone was counted between two and nine times. V gene TRBV4-1 combines with J gene TRBJ1-3, with a weak D call TRBD1 (6 bases). The CDR3 is made up of 18 amino acids. V was clipped by 3 bases and J by 2 bases, with 20 bases between them. Germline values: CDR1 MGHRA, CDR2 YSYEKL. The CDR3 region has the DNA TGCGCCAGCAGCCACCCGATGATGGGGGCAAGGCCTGGAAACACCATATATTTT. Its translation: CASSHPMMGARPGNTIYF.

The CDR3 loop is CASRLDRAGELFF. CDR3 in DNA: TGTGCCAGCAGGCTCGACAGGGCCGGGGAGCTGTTTTTT. The chain links TRBV2 to TRBJ2-2; TRBD1 matches at 7 bases. The V and J ends lost 6 bases and 6 bases, in that order; junction bases with no gene match: 4. This CDR3 is built from 13 residues. Germline CDR1 SNHLY, CDR2 FYNNEI.

This clone was found a few times. The rearrangement uses TRBV2 and TRBJ2-7, with 7 bases that match TRBD1. Per germline, CDR1 SNHLY and CDR2 FYNNEI. Trimming took 7 bases from V and 3 from J; bases not matched to a gene: 9. CDR3 length: 14 amino acids. The CDR3 DNA reads TGTGCCAGCAAGTCCGGGACAGAGATCTACGAGCAGTACTTC. Its translation is CASKSGTEIYEQYF.

V is TRBV6-1 and J is TRBJ2-5; 14 bases align to TRBD2. Per the germline V gene, CDR1 is MNHNS and CDR2 is SASEGT. The CDR3 extends over 15 amino acids. Trimming took 3 bases from V and 4 from J; bases not matched to a gene: 1. This CDR3 is CASSETSGGAETQYF. CDR3 DNA: TGTGCCAGCAGTGAGACTAGCGGGGGGGCAGAGACCCAGTACTTC.

The chain employs TRBV30 and TRBJ2-1, with D possibly being TRBD2 (5 bases). Germline V gives CDR1 GTSNPN, CDR2 SVGIG (reference sequence). The germline V and J ends were trimmed by 4 bases and 10 bases, with 17 bases remaining between them. The CDR3 contains 13 residues. The CDR3 region is CAWNPSGFGEQFF. In DNA form, the CDR3 reads TGTGCCTGGAACCCTTCGGGGTTCGGGGAGCAGTTCTTC.

The rearrangement links TRBV6-5 to TRBJ2-7; 9 nucleotides line up with TRBD1. V trimming: 4 bases; J trimming: 3 bases; junction bases outside the gene matches: 7. CDR1 is MNHEY and CDR2 is SVGAGI in the germline V gene. This CDR3 is 15 amino acids long. DNA of the CDR3: TGTGCCAGCAGTTCACCGGGACAGGGTCACTACGAGCAGTACTTC. Translating it yields CASSSPGQGHYEQYF.

This clone was seen only once. The chain links TRBV9 to TRBJ1-1; D possibly corresponds to TRBD1 (6 bases). V was trimmed by 4 bases and J by 4 bases, leaving 17 bases between them. In germline, CDR1 is SGDLS, CDR2 YYNGEE. The CDR3 spans 15 residues. The CDR3 DNA follows: TGTGCCAGCAGCCCACACAGGGCCCCAGGCACTGAAGCTTTCTTT. Translating it yields CASSPHRAPGTEAFF.

V gene TRBV6-6 combines with J gene TRBJ2-3; 7 bases agree with TRBD2. The trim removed 8 bases at V and 2 bases at J, leaving 4 bases unmatched. Germline V gene lookup returns CDR1 MNHNY and CDR2 SVGAGI (reference sequence). The CDR3 is 13 amino acids. The CDR3: CASEREYTDTQYF. The CDR3 DNA sequence: TGTGCCAGCGAGCGGGAATACACAGATACGCAGTATTTT.

The chain recombines TRBV6-5 with TRBJ1-3; 10 bases align to TRBD1. With V trimmed by 2 bases and J by 2 bases, 0 bases remained unmatched. The CDR3 is 15 residues long. Per the germline V gene, CDR1 is MNHEY and CDR2 is SVGAGI. The DNA of the CDR3 is TGTGCCAGCAGTTACGGGACAGGGGCTGGAAACACCATATATTTT. It translates to CASSYGTGAGNTIYF.

The chain couples TRBV6-5 to TRBJ2-7; tentative D call: TRBD2 (6 bases). Germline assignment: CDR1 MNHEY and CDR2 SVGAGI. Trimming removed 2 bases at V and 5 bases at J, with 7 bases between. The CDR3 is 12 amino acids. The CDR3 spells CASSYTGDEQYF. CDR3 nucleotides: TGTGCCAGCAGTTACACGGGGGACGAGCAGTACTTC.

This clone was detected a few times. The chain combines TRBV4-2 with TRBJ2-2; 10 bases line up with TRBD2. V shed 1 base and J 5 bases; nucleotides not matched to a gene: 13. The germline V gene has CDR1 LGHNA and CDR2 YNFKEQ. The CDR3 is made up of 19 amino acids. The CDR3 coding sequence is TGTGCCAGCAGCCAAGTCATTGTCCAGCGGGAGGGCCGGACCGGGGAGCTGTTTTTT. Translating it yields CASSQVIVQREGRTGELFF.